A few counts support the clone carrying this TCR beta chain. Antigen unknown. Expressed TCRB transcripts were sequenced after all isolated RNA was converted to cDNA. Assay used: immunoSEQ multiplex PCR; TCRdb lists only in-frame clones, some missing. Here the sample spans 400,000 or so clones, around 10% being singletons. This CDR3 has 16 amino acids. Germline V gene data show CDR1 as SGHVS and CDR2 as FQNEAQ. V lost 5 bases, J lost 0 bases, and 13 bases lay in between. The data derive from a study of beta chain features in type 1 diabetes. Study-level information: Patients did not differ from healthy donors in age, gender or cell yield.

Study results and caveats: The naive, central memory and Treg TCRB repertoires of patients appeared to be more similar to one another than those of healthy donors. Type 1 diabetes patients had VDJ junctions that carried fewer insertions and more deletions. A moderate, significant TCRB CDR3 shortening appeared in type 1 diabetes across four CD4+ subsets.

The V and J genes are TRBV7-8 and TRBJ2-2; tentative D call: TRBD1 (6 bases). The sample comprised central memory CD4+ T cells from blood. The clonotype was recovered from a man in his thirties or forties with type 1 diabetes. CDR3 residues: CASSRTGNSNTGELFF. In DNA form, the CDR3 reads TGTGCCAGCAGCCGAACAGGGAATTCGAACACCGGGGAGCTGTTTTTT.